These 8 T cell receptor beta chains came from one sample sequenced in a study of shared clonotypes between healthy human individuals. Sequencing was performed with immunoSEQ multiplex PCR; in TCRdb, only in-frame clones are kept and a portion is missing. The sample consists of over 2 million clones, around 92% of them appearing once. Sample: naive CD4+ T cells from PBMCs. The subset: CD45RA+ positively selected. The receptors here all came from a man younger than 35 in good health. Some clones in this sample may be carry-over from other donors' samples.

The chain is built from TRBV5-4 and TRBJ2-1, with 9 bases that match TRBD2. V was pared by 3 bases and J by 5 bases, with 9 bases of the junction left unmatched. The CDR3 extends over 16 amino acids. Per the germline V gene, CDR1 is SGHNT and CDR2 is YYREEE (reference sequence). CDR3 loop: CASSSGATSGNNEQFF. DNA for the CDR3: TGTGCCAGCAGCTCCGGAGCGACTAGCGGCAACAATGAGCAGTTCTTC.

The chain has TRBV18 and TRBJ1-2; 7 nucleotides align to TRBD1. The CDR3 has 13 residues. The junction had 9 bases not matched to a gene; V was cut back by 6 bases and J by 8 bases. Per the germline V gene, CDR1 is KGHSH and CDR2 is LQKENI. Here the CDR3 DNA reads TGTGCCAGCTCGATGCAGGGGGTGGAAGGCTACACCTTC. Translated, it gives CASSMQGVEGYTF.

In DNA form, the CDR3 reads TGTGCCAGCAGTTTAATACAGGGAGGCTATGGCTACACCTTC. Residues: CASSLIQGGYGYTF. This chain connects TRBV28 to TRBJ1-2; D might be TRBD1 (6 bases). The V gene's germline CDR1 is MDHEN and CDR2 SYDVKM. The V end was cut by 2 bases, the J end by 4 bases, with 11 bases between. This CDR3 region has 14 residues.

The chain uses TRBV4-1 and TRBJ2-3, with D possibly being TRBD2 (5 bases). There are 16 residues in the CDR3. Deletions cut 1 base from V and 2 bases from J, with 13 bases between. The germline V gene encodes CDR1 MGHRA and CDR2 YSYEKL. This chain's CDR3 is CASSQVFGELTDTQYF. The CDR3 DNA follows: TGCGCCAGCAGCCAAGTTTTTGGGGAGCTCACAGATACGCAGTATTTT.

Notes on this clone: Other DNA variants within this sample encode the same CDR3. The chain recombines TRBV6-1 with TRBJ2-7, with 8 nucleotides matching TRBD2. The trim removed 3 bases at V and 2 bases at J, leaving 0 bases unmatched. In germline, CDR1 is MNHNS, CDR2 SASEGT. The CDR3 has 13 amino acids. CDR3 sequence reads: CASSERGAYEQYF. In nucleotides, the CDR3 is TGTGCCAGCAGTGAGCGGGGGGCCTACGAGCAGTACTTC.

Notes on this clone: Other DNA sequences of this sample code for an identical CDR3. The rearrangement joins TRBV7-2 to TRBJ2-1; a possible D gene is TRBD1 (6 bases). CDR3 length equals 14 residues. Trimming left V 4 bases short and J 3 bases short, with 10 bases between. CDR1 is SGHTA, CDR2 FQGNSA, per germline. CDR3 coding DNA: TGTGCCAGCAGCTCCAGGGGAAGCTACAATGAGCAGTTCTTC. Protein sequence: CASSSRGSYNEQFF.

This clone showed up just once. This chain joins TRBV5-1 and TRBJ2-2, with D perhaps matching TRBD1 (5 bases). Trimming removed 3 bases at V and 0 bases at J, with 15 bases between. Germline CDR1 is SGHRS and CDR2 is YFSETQ. CDR3 length equals 17 residues. CDR3: CASSWTRQYTNTGELFF. The CDR3 DNA follows: TGCGCCAGCAGCTGGACCAGACAGTACACGAACACCGGGGAGCTGTTTTTT.

This chain connects TRBV29-1 to TRBJ2-1; tentatively, D is TRBD1 (5 bases). The length of the CDR3 is 14 residues. V dropped 3 bases and J dropped 8 bases, with 17 bases sitting between them. The germline V gene has CDR1 SQVTM and CDR2 ANQGSEA. This CDR3 is CSVEKGSIGYEQFF. CDR3 nucleotides: TGCAGCGTTGAGAAGGGGTCGATTGGGTATGAGCAGTTCTTC.